The T cell receptor (beta chain) described here comes from a study of blood T cell repertoires in COVID-19 (dated by TCRdb to about 2020). Context from the whole study: The collaborator samples originated in the United States, Italy and Spain and spanned the acute and convalescent phases of COVID-19. The prospective study material was composed of cDNA or gDNA derived from T cells, B-cell-depleted T cells, or PBMCs. Deeply sampled blood TCRbeta repertoires from subjects exposed to, actively infected with, or recovered from COVID-19 were included in the dataset. The repertoires were made available in a free public database intended to serve as a resource for research on the immune response to SARS-CoV-2. The samples were drawn from the first 160 participants of the ongoing ImmuneRACE study and from 950 to 1,500 subjects provided by 6 global collaborators. A de-identified subject ID, COVID-19 status, age in years and sex were almost always included in the sample metadata. Where HLA class I and class II types were available, the types were taken from metadata supplied by the sample provider, not from assay-based typing. General findings and caveats noted by the study authors: The quantity of clinical and demographic metadata differed by source and by participant and was supplied without curation.

TCRbeta CDR3 regions were amplified from genomic DNA by means of the immunoSEQ Assay, a bias-controlled multiplex PCR. On the authors' methods: Nucleated cell counts per sample were estimated from amplification of reference gene primers within the assay. Sequence reads were collapsed and filtered to measure the absolute abundance of every unique TCRbeta CDR3 rearrangement. For each sample, productive Simpson clonality was calculated as the square root of Simpson's diversity index across productive rearrangements. Held by TCRdb, this immuneACCESS table contains in-frame sequences only and omits some clones. Under half of the omission traces to an unresolved V gene where checked; the cause of the rest is unknown. V and J calls and clone size are those listed in that table; D and trimming were worked out from the DNA. A total of about 55,000 clones appear in this sample, roughly 90% of them only once. The top ten hold over 6.5% of the sample.

Each collaborating institution followed its own protocols to collect whole blood in K2EDTA tubes. Collaborator samples were shipped for TCRbeta analysis as frozen whole blood, isolated PBMCs, or DNA extracted from either sample type. On this clone itself: The clone's antigen remains unknown. No base quality values were provided; no much bigger clone lies one nucleotide off.

CDR1 and CDR2 are drawn from the germline V gene: MNHEY, SVGEGT. The CDR3 holds 15 amino acids from the cysteine to the phenylalanine. Of the read, only the CDR3 DNA is kept; its 45 bases are in frame from base 1. Germline trimming amounts to 6 bases on V and 1 base on J, with 3 as the count of junction bases outside the gene matches. The sample taken for sequencing was peripheral blood. The sequence is built from TRBV6-2 or TRBV6-3 and TRBJ2-2; a stretch of 9 junction bases matches TRBD2. The TCR sequence derives from a man in his fifties or sixties with active COVID-19. At the DNA level, the sequence is TGTGCCAGCAGACCTAGCGGGATGAACACCGGGGAGCTGTTTTTT. The encoded protein is CASRPSGMNTGELFF.